These 9 T cell receptor beta chains share one sample of origin, sequenced in a study of chemoradiotherapy in HPV16-positive cancers. Some clones are missing from TCRdb's copy, which holds only in-frame ones; the method was immunoSEQ multiplex PCR. The table includes about 1,000 clones, around 89% detected once. The input for sequencing was tumor tissue, taken from a patient who underwent chemoradiotherapy. The receptors here all came from a human donor with HPV-associated anogenital cancer.

The V gene is TRBV2, the J gene TRBJ1-6; 7 bases fit TRBD1. Germline values: CDR1 SNHLY, CDR2 FYNNEI. This CDR3 spans 14 amino acids. Losses at the gene ends were 1 base for V and 8 bases for J; bases not matched to a gene: 2. CDR3 coding DNA: TGTGCCAGCAGTGAAGACAGGGGATATTCACCCCTCCACTTT. Its protein product is CASSEDRGYSPLHF.

The J gene is TRBJ2-5, the V gene TRBV18; D may be TRBD1 (5 bases). The CDR3 is 14 residues long. Germline-derived CDR1 and CDR2 are KGHSH and LQKENI. Trimming pared 0 bases from V and 6 bases from J, leaving 11 bases between. The CDR3 spells CASSPPAGSQTQYF. CDR3 nucleotide sequence: TGTGCCAGCTCACCACCTGCAGGGTCACAGACCCAGTACTTC.

The chain has TRBV11-3 and TRBJ2-1; 11 positions agree with TRBD2. V dropped 4 bases and J dropped 5; count of bases not matched to a gene: 4. The germline V gene has CDR1 SGHNT and CDR2 YENEEA. The CDR3 spans 15 residues. This CDR3 is CASSSRTSGHNEQFF. CDR3 in DNA: TGTGCCAGCAGCTCTCGGACTAGCGGGCACAATGAGCAGTTCTTC.

This chain uses TRBV5-6 with TRBJ1-5, with D perhaps TRBD1 (5 bases). Germline V gene data show CDR1 as SGHDT and CDR2 as YYEEEE. V was cut by 0 bases and J by 0 bases, with 10 bases left in between. The CDR3 length is 16 residues. CDR3 amino acids: CASSLDGGHSNQPQHF. The CDR3 DNA is TGTGCCAGCAGCTTGGATGGGGGTCATAGCAATCAGCCCCAGCATTTT.

This chain uses TRBV6-5 with TRBJ2-3; 9 positions agree with TRBD1. Per the germline V gene, CDR1 is MNHEY and CDR2 is SVGAGI. CDR3 size: 15 residues. V shed 5 bases and J 5 bases; nucleotides not matched to a gene: 8. DNA for the CDR3: TGTGCCAGCAGTCCCACAGGGGGCGCGGAAGATACGCAGTATTTT. This translates into CASSPTGGAEDTQYF.

This clone was counted once. This chain connects TRBV7-2 to TRBJ2-1; D gene uncertain. This CDR3 has 15 amino acids. Per germline, CDR1 SGHTA and CDR2 FQGNSA. Trimming removed 4 bases from V and 7 bases from J, with 17 bases in between. The CDR3 loop is CASSSRTPIGNEQFF. The CDR3 nucleotides read TGTGCCAGCAGCTCGAGGACGCCTATAGGGAATGAGCAGTTCTTC.

The V call is TRBV7-9, the J call TRBJ2-2; D is uncertain. This CDR3 contains 13 residues. Trimming left V 8 bases short and J 6 bases short, with 13 bases between. The germline gives CDR1 SEHNR, CDR2 FQNEAQ (reference sequence). The CDR3 DNA reads TGTGCCAGCGGGTACCTTAGGGCCGGGGAGCTGTTTTTT. Amino acids: CASGYLRAGELFF.

V and J are TRBV29-1 and TRBJ2-7; TRBD1 matches 7 bases. Germline V gene lookup returns CDR1 SQVTM and CDR2 ANQGSEA. Trimming removed 5 bases from V and 1 base from J; junction bases left unmatched: 5. The CDR3 loop spans 13 amino acids. The CDR3 nucleotides read TGCAGCGTTAATACAGGGGTTTCCTACGAGCAGTACTTC. Its protein is CSVNTGVSYEQYF.

The table lists this clone with a count of one. This rearrangement joins TRBV18 to TRBJ2-6, with D unclear. Germline CDR1 KGHSH, CDR2 LQKENI. This CDR3 is built from 15 residues. V was cut by 6 bases and J by 0 bases, with 9 bases left in between. CDR3 sequence (DNA): TGTGCCAGCTCTCCGGTCCGCTCTGGGGCCAACGTCCTGACTTTC. It specifies CASSPVRSGANVLTF.